These T cell receptor beta chains were read from a single sample in a study of T-cell memory formation after mild COVID-19. TCRdb re-analysed the 5' RACE reads in MiXCR, keeping a single row per CDR3 protein. The sample yields approximately 340,000 distinct CDR3 sequences, approximately 15% seen once. The sequencing sample was made of PBMCs or a T cell subset sorted from them (not recorded which). The receptors here all came from a man between 18 and 29 years old who had mild COVID-19 (a few samples of this study predate the infection). Cell type and time point are not known. Each CDR3 is given with its conserved first and last residue. A D gene is named only where the DNA matches it firmly. The listing skips clone size in some rows; elsewhere it reads once, few, many or a size class.

j_call: TRBJ1-5
cdr3_length: 13
v_call: TRBV19
clone_size: few
d_call: .
cdr3_aa: CASSIELVQPQHF
cdr3_nt: TGTGCCAGTAGTATCGAACTTGTTCAGCCCCAGCATTTT

j_call: TRBJ1-2
cdr3_length: 13
v_call: TRBV7-2
clone_size: few
d_call: .
cdr3_aa: CASSLDGARGYTF
cdr3_nt: TGTGCCAGCAGCTTAGACGGGGCGCGTGGCTACACCTTC

j_call: TRBJ1-1
cdr3_length: 15
v_call: TRBV7-2
clone_size: .
d_call: TRBD1
cdr3_aa: CASSLTGQGNTEAFF
cdr3_nt: TGTGCCAGCAGCCTTACGGGACAGGGGAACACTGAAGCTTTCTTT

j_call: TRBJ2-7
cdr3_length: 16
v_call: TRBV4-1
clone_size: few
d_call: .
cdr3_aa: CASSQFTRDRSYEQYF
cdr3_nt: TGCGCCAGCAGCCAATTCACCCGCGACAGGTCCTACGAGCAGTACTTC

j_call: TRBJ1-2
cdr3_length: 14
v_call: TRBV14
clone_size: few
d_call: .
cdr3_aa: CASSQQTRNYGYTF
cdr3_nt: TGTGCCAGCAGCCAACAGACAAGAAACTATGGCTACACCTTC

j_call: TRBJ2-3
cdr3_length: 14
v_call: TRBV7-9
clone_size: many
d_call: .
cdr3_aa: CASGEWENTDTQYF
cdr3_nt: TGTGCCAGCGGGGAATGGGAAAACACAGATACGCAGTATTTT

j_call: TRBJ1-5
cdr3_length: 14
v_call: TRBV2
clone_size: .
d_call: .
cdr3_aa: CASTPTNSNQPQHF
cdr3_nt: TGTGCCAGCACCCCGACGAACAGCAATCAGCCCCAGCATTTT

j_call: TRBJ1-1
cdr3_length: 15
v_call: TRBV7-3
clone_size: .
d_call: TRBD1
cdr3_aa: CASSPVGGMNTEAFF
cdr3_nt: TGTGCCAGCAGCCCGGTAGGGGGCATGAACACTGAAGCTTTCTTT

j_call: TRBJ1-2
cdr3_length: 15
v_call: TRBV25-1
clone_size: .
d_call: .
cdr3_aa: CASRGRESYNYGYTF
cdr3_nt: TGTGCCAGCAGAGGACGGGAGAGCTACAACTATGGCTACACCTTC

j_call: TRBJ2-1
cdr3_length: 15
v_call: TRBV9
clone_size: .
d_call: TRBD2
cdr3_aa: CASSVALAGGGEQFF
cdr3_nt: TGTGCCAGCAGCGTTGCACTAGCGGGGGGAGGTGAGCAGTTCTTC

j_call: TRBJ1-5
cdr3_length: 16
v_call: TRBV6-6
clone_size: few
d_call: .
cdr3_aa: CASSSLDRTGNQPQHF
cdr3_nt: TGTGCCAGCAGTTCCTTGGACCGAACTGGCAATCAGCCCCAGCATTTT

j_call: TRBJ2-3
cdr3_length: 12
v_call: TRBV10-3
clone_size: few
d_call: .
cdr3_aa: CAISERGDTQYF
cdr3_nt: TGTGCCATCAGTGAGAGAGGAGATACGCAGTATTTT

j_call: TRBJ2-6
cdr3_length: 15
v_call: TRBV5-6
clone_size: few
d_call: .
cdr3_aa: CASSPGLAGANVLTF
cdr3_nt: TGTGCCAGCAGTCCTGGCCTGGCGGGGGCCAACGTCCTGACTTTC

j_call: TRBJ1-1
cdr3_length: 14
v_call: TRBV19
clone_size: few
d_call: .
cdr3_aa: CASSLTPERDEAFF
cdr3_nt: TGTGCCAGTAGCCTAACCCCTGAGCGGGATGAAGCTTTCTTT

j_call: TRBJ2-3
cdr3_length: 14
v_call: TRBV7-2
clone_size: once
d_call: .
cdr3_aa: CASSPTGQGDTQYF
cdr3_nt: TGTGCCAGCAGCCCTACGGGTCAGGGCGATACGCAGTATTTT

j_call: TRBJ1-1
cdr3_length: 13
v_call: TRBV7-2
clone_size: .
d_call: .
cdr3_aa: CASSLTPGTEAFF
cdr3_nt: TGTGCCAGCAGCTTAACCCCGGGCACTGAAGCTTTCTTT